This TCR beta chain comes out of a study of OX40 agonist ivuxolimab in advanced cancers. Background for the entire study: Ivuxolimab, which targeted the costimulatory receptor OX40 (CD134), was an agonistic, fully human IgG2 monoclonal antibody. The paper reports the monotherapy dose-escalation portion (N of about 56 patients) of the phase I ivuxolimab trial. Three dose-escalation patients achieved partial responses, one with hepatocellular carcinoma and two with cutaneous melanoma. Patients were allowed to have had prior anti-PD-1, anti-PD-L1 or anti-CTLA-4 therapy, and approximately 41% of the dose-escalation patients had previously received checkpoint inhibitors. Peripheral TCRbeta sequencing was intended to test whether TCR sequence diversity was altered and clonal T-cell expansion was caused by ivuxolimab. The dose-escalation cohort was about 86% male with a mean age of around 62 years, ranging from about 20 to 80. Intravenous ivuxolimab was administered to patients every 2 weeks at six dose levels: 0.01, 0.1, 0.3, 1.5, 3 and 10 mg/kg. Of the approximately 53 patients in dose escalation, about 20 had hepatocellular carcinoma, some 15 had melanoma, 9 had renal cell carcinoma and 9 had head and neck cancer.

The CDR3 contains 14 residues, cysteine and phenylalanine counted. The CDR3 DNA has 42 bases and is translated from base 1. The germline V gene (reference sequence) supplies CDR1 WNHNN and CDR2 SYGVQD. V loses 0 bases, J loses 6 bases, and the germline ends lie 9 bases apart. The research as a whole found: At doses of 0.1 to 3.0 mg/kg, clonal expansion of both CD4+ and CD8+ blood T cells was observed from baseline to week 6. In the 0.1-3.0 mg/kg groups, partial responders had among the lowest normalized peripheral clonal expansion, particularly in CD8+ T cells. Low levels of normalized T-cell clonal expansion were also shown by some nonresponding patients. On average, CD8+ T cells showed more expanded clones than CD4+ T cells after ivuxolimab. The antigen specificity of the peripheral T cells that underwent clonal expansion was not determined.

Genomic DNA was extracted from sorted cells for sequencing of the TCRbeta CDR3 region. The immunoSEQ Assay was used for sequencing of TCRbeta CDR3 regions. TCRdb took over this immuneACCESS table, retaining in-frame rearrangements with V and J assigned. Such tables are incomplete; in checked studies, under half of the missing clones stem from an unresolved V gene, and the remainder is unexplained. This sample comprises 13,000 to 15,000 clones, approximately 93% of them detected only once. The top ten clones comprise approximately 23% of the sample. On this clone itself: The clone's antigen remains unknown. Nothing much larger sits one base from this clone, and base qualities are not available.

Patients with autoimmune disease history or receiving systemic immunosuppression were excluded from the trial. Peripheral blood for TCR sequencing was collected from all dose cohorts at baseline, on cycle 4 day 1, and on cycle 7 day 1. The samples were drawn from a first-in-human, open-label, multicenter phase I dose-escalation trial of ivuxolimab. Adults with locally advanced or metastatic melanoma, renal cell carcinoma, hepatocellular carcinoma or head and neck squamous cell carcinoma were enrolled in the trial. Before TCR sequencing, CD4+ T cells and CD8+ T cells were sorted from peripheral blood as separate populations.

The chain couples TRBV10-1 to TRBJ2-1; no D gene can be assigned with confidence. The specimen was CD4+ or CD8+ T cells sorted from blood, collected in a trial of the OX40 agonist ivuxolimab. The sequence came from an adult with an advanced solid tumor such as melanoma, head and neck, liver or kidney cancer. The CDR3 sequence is CASSESVRPNEQFF. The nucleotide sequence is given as TGCGCCAGCAGTGAGTCAGTCAGACCCAATGAGCAGTTCTTC.